This T cell receptor beta chain is from a study of cytomegalovirus exposure and HLA in healthy donors. Across the whole study: Researchers found that more than 70% of almost 400 genotyped donors fell within the Caucasian-associated ancestry cluster.

PCR amplification relied on 60 Vbeta primers (plus 13 Jbeta primers). TCRdb's table, derived via immunoSEQ multiplex PCR, lists solely in-frame clones and lacks some. The profile shows about 110,000 clones, more than 60% of them singletons. From germline, CDR1 is MNHEY and CDR2 SMNVEV (reference sequence). This CDR3 region has 17 residues. The junction had 10 bases not matched to a gene; V was cut back by 4 bases and J by 0 bases. About this clone itself: Its cognate antigen is unknown.

General study points: In vitro testing confirmed a few CMV-associated chains as specific for CMV antigens. By HLA locus, TCR association rates varied in a later analysis, with DRB1 showing the most and HLA-C the fewest. In an earlier analysis, about 87% or about 30%: the productive usage of most TCR beta V segments.

The specimen was PBMCs. The receptor comes from a man in his fifties or sixties in good health and CMV-seronegative. The chain links TRBV27 to TRBJ2-3, with 7 positions matching TRBD1. Written as DNA, the CDR3 is TGTGCCAGCAGTTCCTACAGGGGCTCTGAGAGCACAGATACGCAGTATTTT. Its protein product is CASSSYRGSESTDTQYF.